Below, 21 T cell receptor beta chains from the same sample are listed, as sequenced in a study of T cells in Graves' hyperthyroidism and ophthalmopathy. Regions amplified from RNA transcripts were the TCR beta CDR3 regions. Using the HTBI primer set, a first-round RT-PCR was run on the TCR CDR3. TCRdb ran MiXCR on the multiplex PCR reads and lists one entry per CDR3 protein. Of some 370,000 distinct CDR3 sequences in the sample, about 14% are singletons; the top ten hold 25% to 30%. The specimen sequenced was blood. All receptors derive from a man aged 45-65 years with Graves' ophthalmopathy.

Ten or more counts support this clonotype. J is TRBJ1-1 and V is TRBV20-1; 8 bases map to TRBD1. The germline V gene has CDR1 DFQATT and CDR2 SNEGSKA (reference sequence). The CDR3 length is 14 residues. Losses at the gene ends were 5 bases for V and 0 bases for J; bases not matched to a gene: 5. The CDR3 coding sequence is TGCAGTGCTCTATCAGGGGGCATGAACACTGAAGCTTTCTTT. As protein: CSALSGGMNTEAFF.

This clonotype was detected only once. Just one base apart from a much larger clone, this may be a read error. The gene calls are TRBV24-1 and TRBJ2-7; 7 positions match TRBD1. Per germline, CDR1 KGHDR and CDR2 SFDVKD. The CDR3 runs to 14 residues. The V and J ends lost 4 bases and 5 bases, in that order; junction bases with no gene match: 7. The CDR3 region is CATSEGGGSHEQYF. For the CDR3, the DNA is TGTGCCACCAGTGAAGGGGGCGGTTCCCACGAGCAGTACTTC.

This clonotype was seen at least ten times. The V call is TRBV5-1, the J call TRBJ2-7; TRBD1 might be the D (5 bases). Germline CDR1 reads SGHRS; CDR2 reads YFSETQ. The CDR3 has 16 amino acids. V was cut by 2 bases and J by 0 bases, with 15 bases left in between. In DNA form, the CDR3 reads TGCGCCAGCAGCTTTCCGGCAGGGTCCCTCTCCTACGAGCAGTACTTC. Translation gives CASSFPAGSLSYEQYF. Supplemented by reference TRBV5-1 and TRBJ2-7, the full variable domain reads KAGVTQTPRYLIKTRGQQVTLSCSPISGHRSVSWYQQTPGQGLQFLFEYFSETQRNKGNFPGRFSGRQFSNSRSEMNVSTLELGDSALYLCASSFPAGSLSYEQYFGPGTRLTVT.

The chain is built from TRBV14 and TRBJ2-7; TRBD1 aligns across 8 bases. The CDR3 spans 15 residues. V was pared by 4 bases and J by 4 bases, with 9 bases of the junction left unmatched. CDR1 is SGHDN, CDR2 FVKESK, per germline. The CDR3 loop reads CASSRQDREGYEQYF. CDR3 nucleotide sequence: TGTGCCAGCAGCCGACAGGACAGGGAAGGATACGAGCAGTACTTC.

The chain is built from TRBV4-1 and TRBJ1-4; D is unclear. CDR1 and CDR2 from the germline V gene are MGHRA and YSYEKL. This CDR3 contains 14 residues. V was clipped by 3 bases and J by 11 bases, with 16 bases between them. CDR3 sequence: CASSHWREGGKLFF. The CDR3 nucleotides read TGCGCCAGCAGCCATTGGAGGGAAGGTGGGAAACTGTTTTTT.

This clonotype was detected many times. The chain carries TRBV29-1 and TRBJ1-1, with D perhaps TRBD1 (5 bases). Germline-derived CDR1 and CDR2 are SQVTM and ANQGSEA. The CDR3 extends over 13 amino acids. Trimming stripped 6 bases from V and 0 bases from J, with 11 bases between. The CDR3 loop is CSVGGRMNTEAFF. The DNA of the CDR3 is TGCAGCGTCGGGGGACGGATGAACACTGAAGCTTTCTTT.

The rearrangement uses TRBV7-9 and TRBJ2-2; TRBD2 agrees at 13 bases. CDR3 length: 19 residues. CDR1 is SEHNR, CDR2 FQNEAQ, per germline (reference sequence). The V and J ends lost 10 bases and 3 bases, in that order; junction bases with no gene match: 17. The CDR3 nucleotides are TGTGCCACCGGACGACCCTCCAGGACTAGCGGGAGACACACCGGGGAGCTGTTTTTT. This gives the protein CATGRPSRTSGRHTGELFF.

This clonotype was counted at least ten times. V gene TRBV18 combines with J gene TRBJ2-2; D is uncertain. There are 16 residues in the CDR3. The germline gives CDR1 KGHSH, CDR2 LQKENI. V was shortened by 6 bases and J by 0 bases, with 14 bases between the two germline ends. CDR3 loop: CASSPSATPNTGELFF. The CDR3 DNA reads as TGTGCCAGCTCCCCCAGTGCCACGCCGAACACCGGGGAGCTGTTTTTT.

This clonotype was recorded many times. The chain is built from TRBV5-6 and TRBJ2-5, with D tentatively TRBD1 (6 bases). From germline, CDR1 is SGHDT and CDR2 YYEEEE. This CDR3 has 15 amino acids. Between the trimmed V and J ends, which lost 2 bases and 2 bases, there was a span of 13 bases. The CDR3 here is CASSFATGAQETQYF. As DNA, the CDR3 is TGTGCCAGCAGCTTTGCGACAGGAGCTCAAGAGACCCAGTACTTC.

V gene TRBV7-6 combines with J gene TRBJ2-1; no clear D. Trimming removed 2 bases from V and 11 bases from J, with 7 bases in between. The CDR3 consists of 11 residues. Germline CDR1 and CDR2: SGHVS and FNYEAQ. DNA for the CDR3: TGTGCCAGCAGCTTAAGATCCAAGCAGTTCTTC. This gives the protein CASSLRSKQFF.

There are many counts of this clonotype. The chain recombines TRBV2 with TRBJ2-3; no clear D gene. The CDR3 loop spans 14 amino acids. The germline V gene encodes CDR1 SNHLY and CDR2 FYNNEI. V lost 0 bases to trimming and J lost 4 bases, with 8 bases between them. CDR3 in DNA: TGTGCCAGCAGTGAAGCGCTTATCCCAGATACGCAGTATTTT. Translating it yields CASSEALIPDTQYF.

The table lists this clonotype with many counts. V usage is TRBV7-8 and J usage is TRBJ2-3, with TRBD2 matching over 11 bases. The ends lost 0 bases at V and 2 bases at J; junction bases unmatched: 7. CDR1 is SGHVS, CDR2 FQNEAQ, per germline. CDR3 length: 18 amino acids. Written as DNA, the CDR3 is TGTGCCAGCAGCTTAGCCCACTTAGCGGGAGGGATCACAGATACGCAGTATTTT. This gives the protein CASSLAHLAGGITDTQYF.

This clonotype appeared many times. CDR3 bases: TGCAGTGCGACCGGGAGGTCCGGCTCCTACAATGAGCAGTTCTTC. Protein sequence: CSATGRSGSYNEQFF. This chain connects TRBV20-1 to TRBJ2-1; 7 bases match TRBD2. The CDR3 has 15 residues. J lost 0 bases, V lost 6 bases, and 8 bases had no gene match. Germline CDR1 reads DFQATT; CDR2 reads SNEGSKA (reference sequence).

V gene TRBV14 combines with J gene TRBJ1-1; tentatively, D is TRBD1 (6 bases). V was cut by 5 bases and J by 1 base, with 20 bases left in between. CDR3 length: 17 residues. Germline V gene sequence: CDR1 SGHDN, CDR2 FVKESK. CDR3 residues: CASSGGGQGLRNTEAFF. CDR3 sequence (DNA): TGTGCCAGCAGCGGAGGGGGTCAGGGCCTCCGGAACACTGAAGCTTTCTTT.

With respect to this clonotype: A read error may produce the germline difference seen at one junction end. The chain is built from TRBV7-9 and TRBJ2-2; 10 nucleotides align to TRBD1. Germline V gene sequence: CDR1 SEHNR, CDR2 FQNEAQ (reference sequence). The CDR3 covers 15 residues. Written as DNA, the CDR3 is TGTGCTAGCAGCCCCCGAGACAGGGGGCGCGGGGAGCTGTTTTTT. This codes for CASSPRDRGRGELFF.

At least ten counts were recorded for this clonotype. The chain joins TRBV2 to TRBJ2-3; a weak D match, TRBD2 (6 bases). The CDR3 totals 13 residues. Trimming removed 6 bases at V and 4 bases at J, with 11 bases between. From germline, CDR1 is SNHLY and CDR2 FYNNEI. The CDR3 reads CASRAGTADTQYF. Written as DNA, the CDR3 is TGTGCCAGCAGAGCCGGGACTGCAGATACGCAGTATTTT.

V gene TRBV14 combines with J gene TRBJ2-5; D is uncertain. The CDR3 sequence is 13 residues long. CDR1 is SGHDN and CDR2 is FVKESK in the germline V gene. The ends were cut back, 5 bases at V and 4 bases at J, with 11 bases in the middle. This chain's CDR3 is CASSLGPRETQYF. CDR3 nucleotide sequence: TGTGCCAGCAGCTTAGGCCCGCGAGAGACCCAGTACTTC.

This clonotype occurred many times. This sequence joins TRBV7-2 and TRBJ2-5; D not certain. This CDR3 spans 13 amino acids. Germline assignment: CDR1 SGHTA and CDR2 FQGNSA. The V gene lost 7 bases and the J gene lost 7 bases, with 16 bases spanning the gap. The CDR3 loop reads CASTTQLLGTQYF. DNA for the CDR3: TGTGCCAGCACCACCCAGCTCCTCGGGACCCAGTACTTC.

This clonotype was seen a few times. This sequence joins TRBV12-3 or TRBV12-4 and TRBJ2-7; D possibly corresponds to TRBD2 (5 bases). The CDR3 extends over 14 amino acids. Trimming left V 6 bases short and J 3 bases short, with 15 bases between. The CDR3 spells CASSPPLAYYEQYF. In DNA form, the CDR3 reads TGTGCCAGCAGCCCCCCCCTAGCTTACTACGAGCAGTACTTC.

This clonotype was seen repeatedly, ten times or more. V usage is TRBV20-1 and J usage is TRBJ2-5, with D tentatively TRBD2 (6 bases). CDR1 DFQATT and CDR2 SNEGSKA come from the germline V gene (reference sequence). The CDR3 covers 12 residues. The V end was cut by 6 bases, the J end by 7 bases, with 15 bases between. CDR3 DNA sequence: TGCAGTGCGCGTGGAGCGGGCGTGACCCAGTACTTC. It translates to CSARGAGVTQYF.

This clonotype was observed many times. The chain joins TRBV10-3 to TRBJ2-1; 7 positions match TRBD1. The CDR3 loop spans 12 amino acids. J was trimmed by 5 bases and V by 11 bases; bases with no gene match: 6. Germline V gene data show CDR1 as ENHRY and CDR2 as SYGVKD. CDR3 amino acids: CAAGTANNEQFF. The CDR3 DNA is TGTGCCGCCGGGACAGCCAACAATGAGCAGTTCTTC.